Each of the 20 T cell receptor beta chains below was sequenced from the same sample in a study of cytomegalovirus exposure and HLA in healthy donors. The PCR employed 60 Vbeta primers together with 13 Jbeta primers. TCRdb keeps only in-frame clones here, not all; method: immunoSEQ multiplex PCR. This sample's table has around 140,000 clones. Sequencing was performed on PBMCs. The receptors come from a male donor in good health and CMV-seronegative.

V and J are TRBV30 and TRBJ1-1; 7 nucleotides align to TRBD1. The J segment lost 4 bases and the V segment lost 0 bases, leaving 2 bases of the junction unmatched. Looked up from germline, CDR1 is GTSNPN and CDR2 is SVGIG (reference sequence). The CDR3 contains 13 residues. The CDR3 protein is CAWSVGGSTEAFF. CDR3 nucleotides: TGTGCCTGGAGTGTAGGGGGCAGCACTGAAGCTTTCTTT.

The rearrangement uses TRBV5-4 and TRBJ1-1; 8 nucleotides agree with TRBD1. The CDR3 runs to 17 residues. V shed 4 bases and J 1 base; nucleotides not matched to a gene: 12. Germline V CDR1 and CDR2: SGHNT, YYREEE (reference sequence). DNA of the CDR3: TGTGCCAGCAGCACTCGTGTGGGACAGGCGACGAACACTGAAGCTTTCTTT. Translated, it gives CASSTRVGQATNTEAFF.

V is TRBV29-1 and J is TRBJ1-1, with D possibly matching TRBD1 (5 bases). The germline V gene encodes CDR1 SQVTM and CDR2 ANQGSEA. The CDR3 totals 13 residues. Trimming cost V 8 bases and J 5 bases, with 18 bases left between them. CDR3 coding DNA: TGCAGCTACATTTGGGGCCTCGGAACTGAAGCTTTCTTT. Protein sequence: CSYIWGLGTEAFF.

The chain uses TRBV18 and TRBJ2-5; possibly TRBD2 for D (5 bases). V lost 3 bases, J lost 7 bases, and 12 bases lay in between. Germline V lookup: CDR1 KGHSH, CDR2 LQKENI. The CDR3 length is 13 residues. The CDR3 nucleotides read TGTGCCAGCTCACCCTACTCGGGGTTGACCCAGTACTTC. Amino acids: CASSPYSGLTQYF. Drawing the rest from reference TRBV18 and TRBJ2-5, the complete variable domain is NAGVMQNPRHLVRRRGQEARLRCSPMKGHSHVYWYRQLPEEGLKFMVYLQKENIIDESGMPKERFSAEFPKEGPSILRIQQVVRGDSAAYFCASSPYSGLTQYFGPGTRLLVL.

In DNA, the CDR3 is TGTGCCAGCAGTAACCGGGAAACAGATACGCAGTATTTT. Translated: CASSNRETDTQYF. The chain employs TRBV27 and TRBJ2-3; tentatively, D is TRBD2 (5 bases). V was shortened by 5 bases and J by 3 bases, with 9 bases between the two germline ends. The CDR3 is made up of 13 amino acids. In germline, CDR1 is MNHEY, CDR2 SMNVEV (reference sequence).

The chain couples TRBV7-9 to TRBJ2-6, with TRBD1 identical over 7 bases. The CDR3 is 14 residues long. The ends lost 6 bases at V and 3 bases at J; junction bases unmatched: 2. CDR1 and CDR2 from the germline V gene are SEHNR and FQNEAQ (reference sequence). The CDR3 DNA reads TGTGCCAGCAGGACAGGGAGTGGGGCCAACGTCCTGACTTTC. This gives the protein CASRTGSGANVLTF.

DNA of the CDR3: TGCGCCAGCAGCACCGGGACAGGGGGATCCTATGGCTACACCTTC. Translating it yields CASSTGTGGSYGYTF. V gene TRBV5-1 combines with J gene TRBJ1-2; 11 nucleotides align to TRBD1. The junction had 6 bases not matched to a gene; V was cut back by 4 bases and J by 4 bases. Germline values: CDR1 SGHRS, CDR2 YFSETQ. This CDR3 spans 15 amino acids.

The CDR3 spells CASSPDRFRNQPQHF. CDR3 nucleotide sequence: TGTGCCAGCAGTCCCGACAGATTCCGAAATCAGCCCCAGCATTTT. V and J are TRBV6-5 and TRBJ1-5, with D possibly TRBD1 on 5 matching bases. Germline V gene data show CDR1 as MNHEY and CDR2 as SVGAGI. Trimming stripped 5 bases from V and 4 bases from J, with 15 bases between. This CDR3 is 15 amino acids long.

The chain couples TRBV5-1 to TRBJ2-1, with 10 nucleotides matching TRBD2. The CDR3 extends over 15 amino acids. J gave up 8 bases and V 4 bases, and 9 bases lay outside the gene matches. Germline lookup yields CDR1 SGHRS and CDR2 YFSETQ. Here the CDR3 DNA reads TGCGCCAGCAGCCCAGCCGGGACTAGCGCTTATGAGCAGTTCTTC. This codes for CASSPAGTSAYEQFF.

The CDR3 DNA reads TGTGCCAGCAGCTTAGGGGACAGGATGGAGGCTCAAGGCTACACCTTC. Translated, it gives CASSLGDRMEAQGYTF. V usage is TRBV7-9 and J usage is TRBJ1-2, with TRBD1 matching over 8 bases. Germline loops: CDR1 SEHNR, CDR2 FQNEAQ (reference sequence). V lost 1 base to trimming and J lost 8 bases; unmatched junction nucleotides: 12. CDR3 length: 16 residues. Filled out from reference TRBV7-9 and TRBJ1-2, the complete variable domain reads DTGVSQNPRHKITKRGQNVTFRCDPISEHNRLYWYRQTLGQGPEFLTYFQNEAQLEKSRLLSDRFSAERPKGSFSTLEIQRTEQGDSAMYLCASSLGDRMEAQGYTFGSGTRLTVV.

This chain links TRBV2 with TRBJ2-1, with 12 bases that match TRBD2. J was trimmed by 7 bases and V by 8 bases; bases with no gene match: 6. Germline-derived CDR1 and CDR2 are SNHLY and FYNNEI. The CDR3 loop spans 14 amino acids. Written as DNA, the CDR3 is TGTGCCAGCGCTATAGGACTAGCGGGAAATGAGCAGTTCTTC. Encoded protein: CASAIGLAGNEQFF.

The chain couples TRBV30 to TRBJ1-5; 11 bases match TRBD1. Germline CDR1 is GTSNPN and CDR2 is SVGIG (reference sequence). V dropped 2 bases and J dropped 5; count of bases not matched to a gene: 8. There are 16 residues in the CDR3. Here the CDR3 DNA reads TGTGCCTGGAGTAGGGGACAGGGGGTACTCTATCAGCCCCAGCATTTT. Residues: CAWSRGQGVLYQPQHF.

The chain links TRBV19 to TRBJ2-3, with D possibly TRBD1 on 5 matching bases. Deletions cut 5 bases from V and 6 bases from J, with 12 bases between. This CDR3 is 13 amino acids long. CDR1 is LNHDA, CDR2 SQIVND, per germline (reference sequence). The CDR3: CASSAGMADTQYF. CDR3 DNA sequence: TGTGCCAGTAGTGCAGGGATGGCTGATACGCAGTATTTT.

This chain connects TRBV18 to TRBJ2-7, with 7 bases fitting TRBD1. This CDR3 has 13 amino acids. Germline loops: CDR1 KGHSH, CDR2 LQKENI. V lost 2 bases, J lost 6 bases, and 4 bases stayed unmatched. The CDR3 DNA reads TGTGCCAGCTCACCATCACAGGGGAGCGAGCAGTACTTC. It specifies CASSPSQGSEQYF. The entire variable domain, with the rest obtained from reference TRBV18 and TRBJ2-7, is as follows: NAGVMQNPRHLVRRRGQEARLRCSPMKGHSHVYWYRQLPEEGLKFMVYLQKENIIDESGMPKERFSAEFPKEGPSILRIQQVVRGDSAAYFCASSPSQGSEQYFGPGTRLTVT.

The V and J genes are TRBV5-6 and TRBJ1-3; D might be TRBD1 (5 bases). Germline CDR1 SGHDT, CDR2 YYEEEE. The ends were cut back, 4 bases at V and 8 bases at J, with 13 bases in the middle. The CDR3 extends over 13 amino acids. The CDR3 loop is CASSAPGVDTIYF. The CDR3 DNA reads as TGTGCCAGCAGCGCCCCGGGGGTAGACACCATATATTTT.

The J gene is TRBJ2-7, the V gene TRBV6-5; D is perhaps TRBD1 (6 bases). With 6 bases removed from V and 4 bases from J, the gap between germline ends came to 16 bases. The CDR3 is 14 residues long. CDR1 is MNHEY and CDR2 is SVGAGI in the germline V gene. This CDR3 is CASSLGQKDYEQYF. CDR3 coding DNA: TGTGCCAGCAGCCTCGGACAGAAGGATTACGAGCAGTACTTC.

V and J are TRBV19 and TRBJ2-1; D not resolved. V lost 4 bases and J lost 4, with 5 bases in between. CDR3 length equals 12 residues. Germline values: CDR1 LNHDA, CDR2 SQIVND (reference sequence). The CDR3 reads CASSTGYNEQFF. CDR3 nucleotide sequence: TGTGCCAGTAGTACAGGTTACAATGAGCAGTTCTTC.

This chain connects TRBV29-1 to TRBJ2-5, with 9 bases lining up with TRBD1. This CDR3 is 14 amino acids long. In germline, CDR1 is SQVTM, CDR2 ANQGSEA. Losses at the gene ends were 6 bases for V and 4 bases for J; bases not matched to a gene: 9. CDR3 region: CSVARDRVGETQYF. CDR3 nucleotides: TGCAGCGTCGCCCGGGACAGGGTAGGAGAGACCCAGTACTTC. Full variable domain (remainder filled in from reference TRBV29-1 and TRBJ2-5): SAVISQKPSRDICQRGTSLTIQCQVDSQVTMMFWYRQQPGQSLTLIATANQGSEATYESGFVIDKFPISRPNLTFSTLTVSNMSPEDSSIYLCSVARDRVGETQYFGPGTRLLVL.

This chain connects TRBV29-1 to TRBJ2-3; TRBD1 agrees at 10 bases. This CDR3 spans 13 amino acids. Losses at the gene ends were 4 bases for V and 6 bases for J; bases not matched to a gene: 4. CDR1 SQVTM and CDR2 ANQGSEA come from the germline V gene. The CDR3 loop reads CSVVPGQGDTQYF. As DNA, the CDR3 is TGCAGCGTTGTTCCGGGACAGGGGGATACGCAGTATTTT.

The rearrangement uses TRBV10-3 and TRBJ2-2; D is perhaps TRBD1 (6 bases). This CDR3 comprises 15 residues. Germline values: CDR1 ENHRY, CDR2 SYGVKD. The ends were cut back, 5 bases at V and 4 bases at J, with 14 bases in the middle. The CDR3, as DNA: TGTGCCATCAGTCCACGGGACAAGGCCACCGGGGAGCTGTTTTTT. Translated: CAISPRDKATGELFF.